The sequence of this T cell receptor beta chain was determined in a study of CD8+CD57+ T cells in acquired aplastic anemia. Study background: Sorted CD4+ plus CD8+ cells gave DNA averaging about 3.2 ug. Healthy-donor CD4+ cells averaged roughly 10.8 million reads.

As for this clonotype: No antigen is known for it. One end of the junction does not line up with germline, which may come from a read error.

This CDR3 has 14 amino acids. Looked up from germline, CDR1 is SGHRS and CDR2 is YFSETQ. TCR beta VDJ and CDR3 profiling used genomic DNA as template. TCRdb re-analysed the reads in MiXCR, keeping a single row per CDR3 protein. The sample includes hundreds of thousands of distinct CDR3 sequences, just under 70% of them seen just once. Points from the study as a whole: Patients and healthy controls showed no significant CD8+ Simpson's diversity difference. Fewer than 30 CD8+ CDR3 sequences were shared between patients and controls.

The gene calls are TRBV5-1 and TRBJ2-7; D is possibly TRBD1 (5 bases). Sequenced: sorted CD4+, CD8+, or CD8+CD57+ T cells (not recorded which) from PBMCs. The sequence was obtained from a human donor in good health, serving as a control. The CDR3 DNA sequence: TGTGCCAGCAGCTCCGTGGAAGGGGCGTGCGAGCAGTACTTC. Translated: CASSSVEGACEQYF.